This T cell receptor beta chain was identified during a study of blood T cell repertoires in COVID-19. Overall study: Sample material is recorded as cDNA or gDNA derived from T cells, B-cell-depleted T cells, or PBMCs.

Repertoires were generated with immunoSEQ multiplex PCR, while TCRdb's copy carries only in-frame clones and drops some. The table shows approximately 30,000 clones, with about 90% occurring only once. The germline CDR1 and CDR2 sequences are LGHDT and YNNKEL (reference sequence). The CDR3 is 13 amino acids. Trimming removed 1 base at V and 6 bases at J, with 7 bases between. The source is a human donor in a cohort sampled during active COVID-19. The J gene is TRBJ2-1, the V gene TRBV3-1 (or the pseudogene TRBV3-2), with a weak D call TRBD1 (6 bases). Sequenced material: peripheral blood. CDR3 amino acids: CASSQADSNEQFF. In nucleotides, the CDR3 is TGTGCCAGCAGCCAAGCGGACAGCAATGAGCAGTTCTTC.